Given below is one T cell receptor (beta chain) in context. V lost 2 bases and J 0 bases, leaving 18 bases between the germline ends. The CDR3 loop spans 18 amino acids. Germline lookup yields CDR1 SGHRS and CDR2 YFSETQ. The sample is drawn from a study of blood T cell repertoires in COVID-19. The authors' processing: Estimation of nucleated cell counts relied on the amplification of reference gene primers. The data were produced by immunoSEQ multiplex PCR, yet TCRdb's version contains in-frame clones alone and is incomplete. That table is the source of V, J and clone size, and D and trimming were worked out from the DNA. The table lists some 120,000 clones, over 75% of them singletons.

The chain uses TRBV5-1 and TRBJ2-1; possibly TRBD2 for D (5 bases). The sequenced sample was peripheral blood. The TCR sequence derives from a man aged 50-59 years with acute or convalescent COVID-19. The CDR3 DNA sequence: TGCGCCAGCAGCTTAAGTACGCGTAGCGAAAGCTCCTACAATGAGCAGTTCTTC. It yields the protein CASSLSTRSESSYNEQFF.